What follows describes a single T cell receptor beta chain. As yet, its antigen is unknown. The data were produced by immunoSEQ multiplex PCR, yet TCRdb's version contains in-frame clones alone and is incomplete. Of about 35,000 clones in the sample, 75% to 95% were seen once. The sample comes from a study of PD-1 blockade in classical Hodgkin lymphoma. Study results and limitations: It was reported that newly diagnosed patients had less baseline TCR diversity than healthy donors.

Germline V gene lookup returns CDR1 MNHEY and CDR2 SMNVEV (reference sequence). The germline V and J ends were trimmed by 6 bases and 4 bases, with 15 bases remaining between them. The CDR3 loop spans 14 amino acids. Every patient had relapsed following autologous stem cell transplantation, and cohorts differed in brentuximab vedotin exposure. Purified CD4+ T cells were obtained from thawed PBMCs through magnetic negative selection. Best outcomes ranged across complete response, partial response and progressive disease. The chain recombines TRBV27 with TRBJ1-1; a possible D gene is TRBD1 (5 bases). Sequencing used CD4+ T cells from blood, obtained at baseline. The sequence came from a human donor with classical Hodgkin lymphoma. Written as DNA, the CDR3 is TGTGCCAGCAGCGGGACGGCTCGGGGCACTGAAGCTTTCTTT. Protein product: CASSGTARGTEAFF.